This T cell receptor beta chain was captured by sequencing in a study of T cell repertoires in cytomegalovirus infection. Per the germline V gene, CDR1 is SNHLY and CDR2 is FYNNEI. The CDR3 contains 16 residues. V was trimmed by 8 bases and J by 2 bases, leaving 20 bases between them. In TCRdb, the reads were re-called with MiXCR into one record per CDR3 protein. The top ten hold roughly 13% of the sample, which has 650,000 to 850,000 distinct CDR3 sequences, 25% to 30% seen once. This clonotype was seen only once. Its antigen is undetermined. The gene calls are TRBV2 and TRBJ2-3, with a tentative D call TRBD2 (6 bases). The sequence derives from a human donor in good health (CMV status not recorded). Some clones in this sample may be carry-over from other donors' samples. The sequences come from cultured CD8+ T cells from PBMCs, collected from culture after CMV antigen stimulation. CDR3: CASPGLMRGNTDTQYF. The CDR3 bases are TGTGCCAGCCCCGGACTGATGCGGGGAAACACAGATACGCAGTATTTT.